These T cell receptor beta chains were read from a single sample in a study of blood T cell repertoires in COVID-19. Data came from immunoSEQ multiplex PCR; TCRdb stores just in-frame clones and leaves some out. The sample carries over 200,000 clones, 75% to 90% recorded once. Input material: peripheral blood. These receptors were collected from a human donor in a cohort sampled during active COVID-19. CDR3s include the opening cysteine and the closing phenylalanine or tryptophan. The D gene is left open where the match is weak. Clone size is not always given. Where it is, it says once, few, many or a class for expanded clones.

>TRBV21-1|.|TRBJ2-7|.
TGTGCCAGCACCCTACAAGCCCAGGGGAAGGGGTTTTACGAGCAGTACTTC
CASTLQAQGKGFYEQYF
>TRBV11-3|.|TRBJ2-1|TRBD2
TGTGCCAGCAGCAGCACTAGCGGCCACAATGAGCAGTTCTTC
CASSSTSGHNEQFF
>TRBV13|.|TRBJ2-4|TRBD1
TGTGCCAGCAGCTTAGCCGGAACAGGGGGCATTCAGTACTTC
CASSLAGTGGIQYF
>TRBV7-3|.|TRBJ2-6|TRBD1
TGTGCCAGCAGCCCCAGGACAGGAACCGACTATAATTCTGGGGCCAACGTCCTGACTTTC
CASSPRTGTDYNSGANVLTF
>TRBV18|.|TRBJ1-5|TRBD1
TGTGCCAGCTCCCCGACAGGGGGAGAGCAGCCCCAGCATTTT
CASSPTGGEQPQHF
>TRBV7-7|.|TRBJ1-5|.
TGTGCCAGCAGCTTAGCGGGGGGGGAGGAGGATCAGCCCCAGCATTTT
CASSLAGGEEDQPQHF
>TRBV4-3|.|TRBJ2-7|TRBD1
TGCGCCAGCAGCCAAATTGACAGGGGGCGCTACGAGCAGTACTTC
CASSQIDRGRYEQYF
>TRBV28|.|TRBJ1-5|.
TGTGCCAGCAGTTCCCTTGGGAGTAGCAATCAGCCCCAGCATTTT
CASSSLGSSNQPQHF
>TRBV4-3|.|TRBJ2-1|TRBD2
TGCGCCAGCAGCCAACCTAGCGGTACCTACAATGAGCAGTTCTTC
CASSQPSGTYNEQFF
>TRBV6-5|.|TRBJ1-4|TRBD1
TGTGCCAGCAGTTTCGGGACAGGGTACGGCGGAAAACTGTTTTTT
CASSFGTGYGGKLFF
>TRBV4-2|.|TRBJ1-5|.
TGTGCCAGCAGCCGGGAGAGGGGAGGGAATCAGCCCCAGCATTTT
CASSRERGGNQPQHF
>TRBV11-2|.|TRBJ2-7|.
TGTGCCAGCAGCCTTAGAAAAGGGGCTATCGTCAGCGAGCAGTACTTC
CASSLRKGAIVSEQYF
>TRBV29-1|.|TRBJ2-1|TRBD1
TGCAGCGTGTCCGAGACAGGGGGAATCTACAATGAGCAGTTCTTC
CSVSETGGIYNEQFF
>TRBV18|once|TRBJ2-3|.
TGTGCCAGCTCACACCGGTTAACAGATACGCAGTATTTT
CASSHRLTDTQYF
>TRBV28|.|TRBJ1-2|.
TGTGCCAGCAGTTTAGGGACACCCGATGGCTACACCTTC
CASSLGTPDGYTF
>TRBV21-1|.|TRBJ1-1|.
TGTGCCAGCAGCAGGGACACATGCACGGAGGCTTTCTTT
CASSRDTCTEAFF
>TRBV11-2|.|TRBJ2-2|.
TGTGCCAGCAGCTTACAGGGGAACACCGGGGAGCTGTTTTTT
CASSLQGNTGELFF
>TRBV18|.|TRBJ2-7|TRBD1
TGTGCCAGCTCACCCGACAGGGTCTCCTACGAGCAGTACTTC
CASSPDRVSYEQYF
>TRBV11-2|few|TRBJ1-2|.
TGTGCCAGCAGCTTAGAAGCTCGGGGCTACACCTTC
CASSLEARGYTF
>TRBV28|.|TRBJ1-3|.
TGTGCCAGCAGCATCCCGGGAATCAAGAACACCATATATTTT
CASSIPGIKNTIYF
>TRBV7-9|.|TRBJ2-3|.
TGTGCCAGCAGCTTACATGGGACTAGCACAGATACGCAGTATTTT
CASSLHGTSTDTQYF
>TRBV5-5|.|TRBJ2-3|TRBD2
TGTGCCAGCAGCTTGGTGGCTAGCGGGAGGGCAGATACGCAGTATTTT
CASSLVASGRADTQYF
>TRBV19|once|TRBJ2-5|.
TGTGCCAGTAGTATAGTGGCCAGGGAAGGGACCCAGTACTTC
CASSIVAREGTQYF
>TRBV6-5|.|TRBJ2-1|TRBD2
TGTGCCAGCAGTCGTGGTCTAGCGGTGTACAATGAGCAGTTCTTC
CASSRGLAVYNEQFF